What follows are 32 T cell receptor beta chains derived from one specimen sequenced in a study of tumor-infiltrating lymphocytes in primary liver carcinoma. Without any cell sorting, 20-30 mg of bulk tissue yielded co-extracted RNA and DNA. A primer in the constant region served to generate TCR beta cDNA from around 500 ng of total RNA. Slightly modified ARM-PCR served as the procedure for the TCR beta libraries. These libraries came from three rounds of nested multiplex PCR. A C-beta reverse primer was combined with TRBV1-TRBV30 forward primers in the first two PCR rounds, and each round had about 10 cycles. TCRdb processed the multiplex PCR reads anew with MiXCR; each CDR3 protein has one entry. The table shows approximately 190,000 distinct CDR3 sequences, with about 85% occurring only once. The specimen was tumor tissue from primary liver carcinoma. The receptors come from a man in his forties or fifties with primary liver carcinoma and hepatitis B virus infection.

Points on this clonotype: A read error may produce the germline difference seen at one junction end. This sequence joins TRBV6-2 or TRBV6-3 and TRBJ1-2; D not resolved. CDR3 length: 12 residues. The V gene's germline CDR1 is MNHEY and CDR2 SVGEGT. CDR3 in amino acids: CVSSPTVYGYTF. CDR3 sequence (DNA): TGTGTCAGCAGCCCAACAGTCTATGGCTACACCTTC.

In regard to this clonotype: One end of the junction varies from germline; a read error may be responsible. The chain recombines TRBV4-2 with TRBJ2-1, with 9 bases that match TRBD2. Germline CDR1 and CDR2: LGHNA and YNFKEQ. The CDR3 has 17 amino acids. The CDR3 DNA sequence: TGTACCAGCAGCCTAGAGGTAGCGGGGGCCTCCTACAATGTGCAGTTCTTC. It is translated as CTSSLEVAGASYNVQFF.

Concerning this clonotype: With a much larger clone just one base away, this may be a read error. The chain is built from TRBV28 and TRBJ1-2; D call uncertain. This CDR3 spans 12 amino acids. CDR1 MDHEN and CDR2 SYDVKM come from the germline V gene. The chain's CDR3 is CTCGNPNYGYTF. CDR3 nucleotide sequence: TGTACCTGCGGGAATCCTAACTATGGCTACACCTTC.

Worth noting for this clonotype: One junction end does not reproduce the germline sequence, and a read error may be involved. The chain recombines TRBV29-1 with TRBJ2-5; TRBD2 matches 11 bases. The CDR3 runs 16 residues. Germline V gives CDR1 SQVTM, CDR2 ANQGSEA. CDR3 protein: CSAYTTPGLAVETQCF. The DNA for the CDR3 is TGCAGCGCCTACACGACTCCGGGACTAGCGGTAGAGACCCAGTGCTTC. The full variable domain, completed using reference TRBV29-1 and TRBJ2-5, is SAVISQKPSRDICQRGTSLTIQCQVDSQVTMMFWYRQQPGQSLTLIATANQGSEATYESGFVIDKFPISRPNLTFSTLTVSNMSPEDSSIYLCSAYTTPGLAVETQCFGPGTRLLVL.

This chain uses TRBV4-2 with TRBJ1-2; tentative D call: TRBD1 (6 bases). The germline V gene has CDR1 LGHNA and CDR2 YNFKEQ. V lost 4 bases to trimming and J lost 3 bases, with 24 bases between them. This CDR3 is built from 18 residues. The CDR3 bases are TGTGCCAGCAGCCGAGAACCACAGGGAAGGGTTCTGGACTATGGCTACACCTTC. It is translated as CASSREPQGRVLDYGYTF.

Notes on this clonotype: The junction departs from the called germline gene at one end, perhaps through a read error. The chain carries TRBV6-1 and TRBJ2-7; 7 positions agree with TRBD1. CDR1 MNHNS and CDR2 SASEGT come from the germline V gene. The CDR3 consists of 16 residues. CDR3 nucleotides: TGTGCCAGCAGCCCTCGCCAGGACAGGAGCTCCTACGAGCAGTATTTC. As protein: CASSPRQDRSSYEQYF.

Regarding this clonotype: At one end, the junction sequence differs from germline, possibly due to a read error. The chain links TRBV11-2 to TRBJ2-4, with no clear D. CDR3 length: 15 residues. The germline CDR1 and CDR2 sequences are SGHAT and FQNNGV. In DNA form, the CDR3 reads TGTGCCAGCACCGCTCCGGCGGTAGCCAAAAACATTCAGCACTTC. Its protein is CASTAPAVAKNIQHF. Drawing the rest from reference TRBV11-2 and TRBJ2-4, the complete variable domain is EAGVAQSPRYKIIEKRQSVAFWCNPISGHATLYWYQQILGQGPKLLIQFQNNGVVDDSQLPKDRFSAERLKGVDSTLKIQPAKLEDSAVYLCASTAPAVAKNIQHFGAGTRLSVL.

Concerning this clonotype: This is likely a read error, given that the CDR3 carries no conserved phenylalanine or tryptophan at its end. The chain links TRBV5-1 to TRBJ2-3, with a tentative D call TRBD2 (5 bases). The CDR3 sequence is 15 residues long. Trimming cost V 5 bases and J 2 bases, with 15 bases left between them. Germline assignment: CDR1 SGHRS and CDR2 YFSETQ. CDR3 in DNA: TGCGCCAGCAGGTTTTCGGGGTCTCCCACAGATACGCAGTATCTT. Amino acid sequence: CASRFSGSPTDTQYL.

As to this clonotype: Germline and junction disagree at one end, which may indicate a read error. The chain joins TRBV6-2 or TRBV6-3 to TRBJ1-2; D uncertain. The CDR3 totals 13 residues. Germline CDR1 is MNHEY and CDR2 is SVGEGT. The CDR3, as DNA: TGTGTCAGCAACGCCGGAACGACCTATGGCTACACCTTC. It translates to CVSNAGTTYGYTF.

V usage is TRBV11-2 and J usage is TRBJ2-7; 7 bases align to TRBD1. CDR1 SGHAT and CDR2 FQNNGV come from the germline V gene. V shed 2 bases and J 5 bases; nucleotides not matched to a gene: 9. This CDR3 is 15 amino acids long. In nucleotides, the CDR3 is TGTGCCAGCAGCTTACAATGTACAGGGGTAAACGAGCAGTACTTC. It translates to CASSLQCTGVNEQYF. Looking up the rest from reference TRBV11-2 and TRBJ2-7 gives the full variable domain: EAGVAQSPRYKIIEKRQSVAFWCNPISGHATLYWYQQILGQGPKLLIQFQNNGVVDDSQLPKDRFSAERLKGVDSTLKIQPAKLEDSAVYLCASSLQCTGVNEQYFGPGTRLTVT.

A remark on this clonotype: The junction shows a germline mismatch at one end, possibly a read error. V gene TRBV11-1 combines with J gene TRBJ2-7, with TRBD2 as a possible D gene (6 bases). This CDR3 comprises 15 residues. Per the germline V gene, CDR1 is SGHAT and CDR2 is FQDESV (reference sequence). CDR3 residues: CANSSSRDSSYEKYF. For the CDR3, the DNA is TGTGCCAACAGCTCATCCCGGGACTCCTCATACGAGAAGTACTTC.

On this clonotype: Possible read error: a much larger clone is one base away. The chain links TRBV28 to TRBJ2-7, with TRBD1 as a possible D gene (7 bases). Trimming removed 1 base at V and 8 bases at J, with 12 bases between. The CDR3 is 13 residues long. Germline V gene sequence: CDR1 MDHEN, CDR2 SYDVKM. The CDR3 DNA follows: TGTGCCAGCAGTTTATCAGGGGGGAACAAGCAGTACTTC. It is translated as CASSLSGGNKQYF. The whole variable domain, remainder taken from reference TRBV28 and TRBJ2-7, is DVKVTQSSRYLVKRTGEKVFLECVQDMDHENMFWYRQDPGLGLRLIYFSYDVKMKEKGDIPEGYSVSREKKERFSLILESASTNQTSMYLCASSLSGGNKQYFGPGTRLTVT.

Comment on this clonotype: Because it lacks the conserved phenylalanine or tryptophan at the end, this CDR3 is likely a read error. CDR3 bases: TGTGCCAGCAGGGGGGAGCGATCCTACAAGCAGTACCTC. Translation gives CASRGERSYKQYL. V usage is TRBV11-1 and J usage is TRBJ2-7; D might be TRBD1 or TRBD2, each matching 5 bases. The CDR3 contains 13 residues. CDR1 is SGHAT and CDR2 is FQDESV in the germline V gene (reference sequence).

This rearrangement joins TRBV29-1 to TRBJ1-2; D remains unclear. Germline V gene sequence: CDR1 SQVTM, CDR2 ANQGSEA. CDR3 length equals 13 residues. The V gene lost 7 bases and the J gene lost 7 bases, with 19 bases spanning the gap. This CDR3 is CSDRPTTGFGYTF. CDR3 nucleotides: TGCAGCGATAGGCCTACTACGGGGTTTGGCTACACCTTC.

The genes are TRBV11-2 and TRBJ2-1; 8 positions match TRBD2. Germline V gene lookup returns CDR1 SGHAT and CDR2 FQNNGV. The CDR3 totals 17 residues. CDR3 amino acids: CTNILDRGGRFYNEQFF. CDR3 in DNA: TGTACCAACATCTTAGATAGAGGCGGGAGGTTCTACAATGAGCAGTTCTTC. The full variable domain, with the rest looked up from reference TRBV11-2 and TRBJ2-1, is EAGVAQSPRYKIIEKRQSVAFWCNPISGHATLYWYQQILGQGPKLLIQFQNNGVVDDSQLPKDRFSAERLKGVDSTLKIQPAKLEDSAVYLCTNILDRGGRFYNEQFFGPGTRLTVL.

Comments on this clonotype: The conserved phenylalanine or tryptophan is not found at the CDR3 terminus, so this likely reflects a read error. The chain's CDR3 is CASSIDSDTGELFC. The CDR3 DNA is TGTGCCAGCAGCATAGACTCGGACACCGGGGAACTGTTTTGT. This chain connects TRBV11-2 to TRBJ2-2; TRBD1 or TRBD2 may be the D gene (5 bases each). Germline V gives CDR1 SGHAT, CDR2 FQNNGV. This CDR3 is 14 amino acids long.

As regards this clonotype: This likely comes from a read error, as the CDR3 has no conserved phenylalanine or tryptophan at its end. The rearrangement uses TRBV6-5 and TRBJ2-1; unclear D gene. The V gene lost 2 bases and the J gene lost 9 bases, with 11 bases spanning the gap. The CDR3 contains 13 residues. CDR1 MNHEY and CDR2 SVGAGI come from the germline V gene. CDR3 sequence: CASSYAVLIEQFL. Written as DNA, the CDR3 is TGTGCCAGCAGTTACGCCGTATTAATTGAGCAGTTCCTC.

Points on this clonotype: A much larger clonotype is one base distant, so this may be a read error. This sequence joins TRBV5-1 and TRBJ1-1, with 11 bases identical to TRBD1. The CDR3 sequence is 16 residues long. V was pared by 9 bases and J by 1 base, with 11 bases of the junction left unmatched. Germline CDR1 is SGHRS and CDR2 is YFSETQ. The CDR3 nucleotides are TGCGCCATCACGCCTAGTGGACAGGGGGCGAACACTGAAGCTTTCTTT. Its translation is CAITPSGQGANTEAFF.

The chain carries TRBV7-3 and TRBJ2-3; D remains ambiguous. The CDR3 loop spans 13 amino acids. Trimming pared 4 bases from V and 7 bases from J, leaving 12 bases between. CDR1 is SGHTA and CDR2 is FQGTGA in the germline V gene. The CDR3 nucleotides read TGTGCCAGCAGCTACGAAGCTGCATATACGCAGTATTTT. Its translation: CASSYEAAYTQYF.

As to this clonotype: With a much larger clone just one base away, this may be a read error. V and J are TRBV4-2 and TRBJ1-1; possibly TRBD1 for D (6 bases). The CDR3 loop spans 15 amino acids. Germline V gene sequence: CDR1 LGHNA, CDR2 YNFKEQ. In nucleotides, the CDR3 is TGTGCCAACAGCCAAGATTCGAGGGGGACCACTGAAGCTTTCTTT. Translation: CANSQDSRGTTEAFF.

Concerning this clonotype: Relative to the germline gene, one junction end is altered; a read error may explain this. The chain links TRBV10-3 to TRBJ1-1; D uncertain. The CDR3 covers 15 residues. Germline CDR1 and CDR2: ENHRY and SYGVKD. In nucleotides, the CDR3 is TGTGCCTTCAGTGCTGAGGACGGTATGAGCACTGAAGCTTTCTTT. Amino acids: CAFSAEDGMSTEAFF.

This chain connects TRBV6-1 to TRBJ2-1, with TRBD2 matching 7 bases. Germline lookup yields CDR1 MNHNS and CDR2 SASEGT. The ends lost 7 bases at V and 4 bases at J; junction bases unmatched: 10. The CDR3 covers 15 residues. In nucleotides, the CDR3 is TGTGCCAGCACCATAGGCGGGGGAGAATACAATGAGCAGTTCTTC. It is translated as CASTIGGGEYNEQFF.

As for this clonotype: A read error may be the cause here, since a much bigger clone is one base away. The chain links TRBV5-1 to TRBJ1-6; D call uncertain. Germline V gene lookup returns CDR1 SGHRS and CDR2 YFSETQ. The CDR3 sequence is 14 residues long. The germline V and J ends were trimmed by 4 bases and 5 bases, with 10 bases remaining between them. Written as DNA, the CDR3 is TGCGCCAGCAGCGATGGCCACGATAATTCACCCCTCCACTTT. It specifies CASSDGHDNSPLHF. Together with reference TRBV5-1 and TRBJ1-6, the CDR3 gives the full variable domain: KAGVTQTPRYLIKTRGQQVTLSCSPISGHRSVSWYQQTPGQGLQFLFEYFSETQRNKGNFPGRFSGRQFSNSRSEMNVSTLELGDSALYLCASSDGHDNSPLHFGNGTRLTVT.

Remarks on this clonotype: The junction differs from germline at one of its ends, possibly a read error. The rearrangement joins TRBV10-2 to TRBJ2-2, with TRBD1 identical over 8 bases. Germline CDR1 reads WSHSY; CDR2 reads SAAADI. The CDR3 consists of 15 residues. The CDR3 DNA follows: TGCGTCAGCAGTTTCCCAGGGGGCAACACCGGGAAGCTGTTGTTT. Protein: CVSSFPGGNTGKLLF.

As to this clonotype: A single base separates this from a much larger clone, so it may be a read error. V is TRBV28 and J is TRBJ2-7; D is perhaps TRBD2 (6 bases). The CDR3 is made up of 15 amino acids. Germline CDR1 and CDR2: MDHEN and SYDVKM. The CDR3 bases are TGTGCCAGGAGTTTGCGCGGGACCCCTTCCTACGAGCAGTACTTC. This encodes CARSLRGTPSYEQYF.

The V gene is TRBV12-3 or TRBV12-4, the J gene TRBJ1-3; TRBD1 matches 9 bases. V shed 10 bases, J shed 5 bases, and the junction held 9 bases outside the gene matches. The CDR3 spans 14 residues. CDR3 bases: TGTGCCACCCACAGGGGGCTCACTAGAAACACCATATATTTT. Translating it yields CATHRGLTRNTIYF.

A remark on this clonotype: The junction departs from the called germline gene at one end, perhaps through a read error. The CDR3 DNA is TGTGCCAGCAGCTTAGATTCGCTAGCCTATTCTCGATGCTACACTTTC. This gives the protein CASSLDSLAYSRCYTF. The chain has TRBV11-2 and TRBJ1-2; the D is unclear. The CDR3 is 16 amino acids. Germline V CDR1 and CDR2: SGHAT, FQNNGV. The variable domain in full, with the rest retrieved from reference TRBV11-2 and TRBJ1-2, is EAGVAQSPRYKIIEKRQSVAFWCNPISGHATLYWYQQILGQGPKLLIQFQNNGVVDDSQLPKDRFSAERLKGVDSTLKIQPAKLEDSAVYLCASSLDSLAYSRCYTFGSGTRLTVV.

A word on this clonotype: An end of the junction differs from the germline gene, which may be a read error. V usage is TRBV5-1 and J usage is TRBJ2-6; D not certain. The CDR3 is 18 amino acids. Germline assignment: CDR1 SGHRS and CDR2 YFSETQ. The CDR3 is CPSSLWAGITSGANVLTF. CDR3 nucleotide sequence: TGCCCCAGCAGCTTGTGGGCCGGTATAACCTCTGGGGCCAACGTCCTGACTTTC.

On this clonotype: The junction and the germline gene differ at one end; a read error may be behind it. This sequence joins TRBV7-9 and TRBJ2-7, with a possible D match to TRBD2 (6 bases). Germline V gene sequence: CDR1 SEHNR, CDR2 FQNEAQ (reference sequence). This CDR3 comprises 15 residues. The DNA of the CDR3 is TGTACCAGCAGCTTAGACGGCAGTGGCGGGGTCGAGCAGTACTTC. Translation gives CTSSLDGSGGVEQYF.

Turning to this clonotype: A junction end diverges from the germline sequence, so it may reflect a read error. The chain uses TRBV12-3 or TRBV12-4 and TRBJ1-3; the D is unclear. This CDR3 spans 15 amino acids. The CDR3 sequence: CASSFTSLSGNSIYF. The CDR3 DNA reads as TGTGCCAGCAGTTTTACTAGTCTCTCTGGAAACTCCATATATTTT.

With respect to this clonotype: The junction departs from germline at one end; a sequencing error may be responsible. J is TRBJ2-1 and V is TRBV5-4; TRBD1 matches 8 bases. CDR1 is SGHNT, CDR2 YYREEE, per germline (reference sequence). This CDR3 is 16 amino acids long. CDR3 bases: TGTGCCAGCAGCCCGGGTGGACAGGGTAGGTCTGGCGAGCATTTCTTC. Amino acids: CASSPGGQGRSGEHFF.

In its sample, this clonotype is medium-sized. This sequence joins TRBV6-6 and TRBJ1-2, with TRBD1 matching over 8 bases. V dropped 4 bases and J dropped 4; count of bases not matched to a gene: 8. CDR1 and CDR2 from the germline V gene are MNHNY and SVGAGI (reference sequence). CDR3 length equals 15 residues. CDR3 DNA sequence: TGTGCCAGCAGTTCCGACGACGGGACAGGCTATGGCTACACCTTC. Residues: CASSSDDGTGYGYTF.